This T cell receptor (beta chain) was captured by sequencing in a study of blood T cells in healthy people across ages. Primed by a sample-barcoded 5' primer and a J-beta primer mix, a second PCR proceeded for roughly 7 to 11 cycles. TCRdb re-analysed the 5' RACE reads in MiXCR, keeping a single row per CDR3 protein. The table includes about 840,000 distinct CDR3 sequences, just under 30% detected once. CDR1 LGHNA and CDR2 YSLEER come from the germline V gene. This CDR3 contains 18 residues. The V end lost 1 base, the J end lost 0 bases, and 13 bases lay between the germline ends. This clonotype was found many times. Its antigen remains unknown. The donors, aged about 6 to 100, were healthy Caucasians from Russia. Study-wide points: The study found more naive CD4+ cells and higher diversity in long-lived than aged donors. Roughly linear declines in TCR beta diversity per million T cells occurred with age.

In addition, the sample was reused for a study of T cells of mothers and their children. That paper states: Donors comprised three healthy Caucasian mothers plus their six children.

The chain combines TRBV4-3 with TRBJ2-6, with D unresolved. The sequence came from a woman aged 40 to 49 in good health. The material sequenced was blood. The CDR3 nucleotides read TGCGCCAGCAGCCAAGTCGTACGCAGGAACTCTGGGGCCAACGTCCTGACTTTC. This gives the protein CASSQVVRRNSGANVLTF.